The 10 T cell receptor beta chains below were found in one sample sequenced in a study of T-cell reconstitution after alpha-beta-depleted transplantation in children. A library of TCRbeta sequences, prepared with unique molecular identifiers, was generated. MiXCR, run by TCRdb on the PCR reads, gives a single entry per CDR3 protein. The sample gives fewer than 550,000 distinct CDR3 sequences, 10% of which show up once; around 2% is in the top ten. The material was PBMCs, obtained before TCRalphabeta/CD19-depleted stem cell transplant. These receptors all come from a child aged 2-15 years with inherited bone marrow failure, due to receive a stem cell transplant.

Of note for this clonotype: This sequence may be a read error, since a much larger clone differs from it by one base. This rearrangement joins TRBV29-1 to TRBJ1-1; D not resolved. V dropped 6 bases and J dropped 4 bases, with 15 bases sitting between them. The CDR3 sequence is 13 residues long. The V gene's germline CDR1 is SQVTM and CDR2 ANQGSEA. This CDR3 is CSVNGRGTTEAFF. In DNA, the CDR3 is TGCAGCGTAAATGGACGGGGAACCACTGAAGCTTTCTTT.

This clonotype has ten or more counts. The chain recombines TRBV20-1 with TRBJ2-5; no clear D gene. CDR3 length equals 14 residues. V was pared by 5 bases and J by 6 bases, with 19 bases between. Per germline, CDR1 DFQATT and CDR2 SNEGSKA (reference sequence). In DNA, the CDR3 is TGCAGTGCTTTAATTAGGGCCCGACGGCAGACCCAGTACTTC. Protein sequence: CSALIRARRQTQYF.

This clonotype was counted many times. This chain uses TRBV12-3 or TRBV12-4 with TRBJ2-7; possibly TRBD2 for D (5 bases). This CDR3 spans 15 amino acids. Trimming took off 6 bases at V and 5 bases at J, with 20 bases between the two ends. The CDR3 spells CASSQRLGSGNEQYF. CDR3 nucleotides: TGTGCCAGCAGCCAGCGTTTAGGGAGTGGCAACGAGCAGTACTTC.

This clonotype has only a few counts. This CDR3 is CASKEQGGFYGYTF. The CDR3 coding sequence is TGTGCCAGTAAAGAGCAGGGGGGCTTTTATGGCTACACCTTC. The chain recombines TRBV2 with TRBJ1-2, with TRBD1 matching 7 bases. The ends lost 9 bases at V and 5 bases at J; junction bases unmatched: 12. Per germline, CDR1 SNHLY and CDR2 FYNNEI. The CDR3 is 14 amino acids.

CDR3 amino acids: CSARDRTSVGYEQYF. CDR3 bases: TGCAGTGCTAGAGATCGGACTAGCGTGGGCTACGAGCAGTACTTC. This chain links TRBV20-1 with TRBJ2-7; 9 nucleotides line up with TRBD2. The CDR3 is 15 residues long. The J segment lost 3 bases and the V segment lost 0 bases, leaving 6 bases of the junction unmatched. Germline CDR1 and CDR2: DFQATT and SNEGSKA (reference sequence).

This chain uses TRBV10-3 with TRBJ2-6, with D possibly TRBD2 on 5 matching bases. The CDR3 loop spans 16 amino acids. The V gene lost 4 bases and the J gene lost 0 bases, with 10 bases spanning the gap. Germline V gives CDR1 ENHRY, CDR2 SYGVKD. CDR3 in amino acids: CAISVRGGSGANVLTF. CDR3 DNA sequence: TGTGCCATCAGTGTTAGAGGAGGCTCTGGGGCCAACGTCCTGACTTTC.

This clonotype came up many times. The chain has TRBV6-1 and TRBJ2-5; D remains unclear. Trimming took off 8 bases at V and 0 bases at J, with 16 bases between the two ends. The germline V gene encodes CDR1 MNHNS and CDR2 SASEGT. This CDR3 has 15 amino acids. The CDR3 bases are TGTGCCAGCTTTCTCCGCCCGGGCTACCAAGAGACCCAGTACTTC. It specifies CASFLRPGYQETQYF.

This rearrangement joins TRBV21-1 to TRBJ1-1. TRBV21-1 is annotated as a pseudogene. CDR3 length: 15 amino acids. In DNA, the CDR3 is TGTGCCAGCAGCAGCACGGGGGGGGAGGTGACTGAAGCTCTCTTT. Encoded protein: CASSSTGGEVTEALF.

In this sample, this clonotype turned up many times. The rearrangement joins TRBV9 to TRBJ2-3; 8 nucleotides align to TRBD2. V was pared by 0 bases and J by 3 bases, with 6 bases of the junction left unmatched. CDR3 length equals 16 residues. Per germline, CDR1 SGDLS and CDR2 YYNGEE. The CDR3 region is CASSVDGRAGTDTQYF. DNA of the CDR3: TGTGCCAGCAGCGTAGACGGGAGGGCCGGGACAGATACGCAGTATTTT.

This clonotype was recorded at least ten times. The chain has TRBV28 and TRBJ2-7, with 7 bases aligning to TRBD2. V shed 1 base, J shed 7 bases, and the junction held 10 bases outside the gene matches. The CDR3 is made up of 15 amino acids. Germline loops: CDR1 MDHEN, CDR2 SYDVKM. This CDR3 is CASSLFGGSLLEQYF. The CDR3 DNA sequence: TGTGCCAGCAGTTTATTCGGCGGGAGTCTCTTGGAGCAGTACTTC.